The 12 T cell receptor beta chains in this list originate from one sample, sequenced in a study of tumor-infiltrating lymphocytes in primary liver carcinoma. Researchers generated TCR beta cDNA from around 510 ng of total RNA, relying on a constant-region primer. Employing slightly modified ARM-PCR, three nested multiplex PCR rounds were run, and these gave rise to the TCR beta libraries. PCR rounds one and two used TRBV1-TRBV30 forward primers with a C-beta reverse primer for approximately 10 cycles each. TCRdb reanalysed the multiplex PCR reads using MiXCR and keeps one entry per CDR3 protein. Among more than 75,000 distinct CDR3 sequences listed, 72% were seen once. The tissue used was unsorted bulk material of 20-30 mg. RNA and DNA were co-extracted from it with the AllPrep DNA/RNA mini kit. The material sequenced was liver tumor tissue from sampling region 1. This sample's subset: tumor region T1, superior pole. The receptors here all came from a man aged 35 to 55 with primary liver carcinoma and hepatitis B virus infection.

The rearrangement uses TRBV10-3 and TRBJ2-1; TRBD2 aligns across 9 bases. The ends lost 11 bases at V and 8 bases at J; junction bases unmatched: 16. Germline V gene lookup returns CDR1 ENHRY and CDR2 SYGVKD. This CDR3 contains 15 residues. For the CDR3, the DNA is TGTGCCGCCACCCTTCGAGCGGGAGGTATCGATGAGCAGTTCTTC. Translated, it gives CAATLRAGGIDEQFF.

About this clonotype itself: A much larger clonotype is one base distant, so this may be a read error. V usage is TRBV28 and J usage is TRBJ2-7; D is undetermined. CDR3 length: 14 residues. The V gene's germline CDR1 is MDHEN and CDR2 SYDVKM. V was cut by 5 bases and J by 1 base, with 12 bases left in between. CDR3 nucleotide sequence: TGTGCCAGCAGTAAGTGGACCGGATCCTACGAGCAGTACTTC. Residues: CASSKWTGSYEQYF.

Concerning this clonotype itself: The conserved closing phenylalanine or tryptophan is absent in this CDR3, likely reflecting a read error. V and J are TRBV20-1 and TRBJ2-1; D is unresolved. The germline gives CDR1 DFQATT, CDR2 SNEGSKA (reference sequence). V lost 2 bases, J lost 7 bases, and 15 bases lay in between. The CDR3 runs 14 residues. The DNA of the CDR3 is TGCAGTGCTAGATATGGTCTGGGGTCGAATGAGCAGTTCTTG. Amino acid sequence: CSARYGLGSNEQFL.

Turning to this clonotype: Its ends do not fully match the called genes, so a read error is possible. J is TRBJ2-5 and V is TRBV29-1, with D perhaps TRBD1 or TRBD2 (5 bases each). The CDR3 is 14 residues long. Germline CDR1 and CDR2: SQVTM and ANQGSEA. CDR3 DNA: TGCCGCGTTGATGGGTCAGGGACCCAGGAGACCCAGTACTTC. Translating gives CRVDGSGTQETQYF. Full variable domain (remainder filled in from reference TRBV29-1 and TRBJ2-5): SAVISQKPSRDICQRGTSLTIQCQVDSQVTMMFWYRQQPGQSLTLIATANQGSEATYESGFVIDKFPISRPNLTFSTLTVSNMSPEDSSIYLCRVDGSGTQETQYFGPGTRLLVL.

This chain uses TRBV19 with TRBJ1-1; D is undetermined. Germline CDR1 and CDR2: LNHDA and SQIVND (reference sequence). The CDR3 is 13 residues long. The V end was cut by 7 bases, the J end by 0 bases, with 9 bases between. The DNA of the CDR3 is TGTGCCAGTACTACGAAGCTGAACACTGAAGCTTTCTTT. It is translated as CASTTKLNTEAFF.

This chain joins TRBV29-1 and TRBJ2-1, with D uncertain. V lost 5 bases and J 0 bases, leaving 11 bases between the germline ends. This CDR3 comprises 14 residues. CDR1 and CDR2 (germline): SQVTM, ANQGSEA. This CDR3 is CSVRQSNSYNEQFF. In DNA, the CDR3 is TGCAGCGTTAGACAATCCAACTCCTACAATGAGCAGTTCTTC.

Comments on this clonotype: At one boundary the junction diverges from the germline segment, which might be a read error. The chain has TRBV10-2 and TRBJ2-1; D unresolved. Germline CDR1 WSHSY, CDR2 SAAADI. This CDR3 contains 13 residues. The chain's CDR3 is CASSEQGINEPFF. DNA for the CDR3: TGCGCCAGCAGTGAGCAAGGGATCAATGAGCCGTTCTTC.

This clonotype was observed a handful of times. Germline and junction disagree at one end, which may indicate a read error. This chain uses TRBV11-1 with TRBJ2-5; D possibly uses TRBD1 or TRBD2 (5 bases each). This CDR3 has 13 amino acids. In germline, CDR1 is SGHAT, CDR2 FQDESV (reference sequence). The CDR3 DNA is TGTGCCAGCAGTCAGGGACGGAAAGAGACCCAGCACTTC. Its protein product is CASSQGRKETQHF.

On this clonotype: The CDR3 ends on some other residue instead of the conserved phenylalanine or tryptophan, so this is likely a read error. V gene TRBV29-1 combines with J gene TRBJ2-5; D unclear. The CDR3 covers 12 residues. V was pared by 8 bases and J by 2 bases, with 12 bases between. CDR1 is SQVTM and CDR2 is ANQGSEA in the germline V gene. The CDR3 DNA reads as TGCAGCATTGGTCACGGACAAGAGACCCAGTACTTA. Translating it yields CSIGHGQETQYL.

This chain connects TRBV6-5 to TRBJ2-1, with TRBD2 matching over 7 bases. CDR1 and CDR2 from the germline V gene are MNHEY and SVGAGI. The CDR3 covers 15 residues. V was pared by 0 bases and J by 12 bases, with 11 bases of the junction left unmatched. CDR3 in amino acids: CASSYSGGPAYGQFF. The CDR3 region has the DNA TGTGCCAGCAGTTACTCGGGAGGGCCCGCGTATGGGCAGTTCTTC.

This clonotype turned up a few times. The gene calls are TRBV20-1 and TRBJ2-3; D is perhaps TRBD2 (6 bases). Trimming pared 6 bases from V and 1 base from J, leaving 17 bases between. The germline gives CDR1 DFQATT, CDR2 SNEGSKA (reference sequence). CDR3 length: 15 residues. Here the CDR3 reads CSAPLRDFGTDTQYF. CDR3 bases: TGCAGTGCCCCCCTCCGGGACTTTGGCACAGATACGCAGTATTTT.

The genes are TRBV5-5 and TRBJ2-1; possibly TRBD2 for D (6 bases). Looked up from germline, CDR1 is SGHKS and CDR2 is YYEKEE (reference sequence). The CDR3 sequence is 17 residues long. Trimming removed 3 bases at V and 8 bases at J, with 24 bases between. The CDR3 region has the DNA TGTGCCAGCAGCTGGGCCCCCATAGCGGCGACGAATGATGAGCAGTTCTTC. This encodes CASSWAPIAATNDEQFF. Full variable domain (rest looked up from reference TRBV5-5 and TRBJ2-1): DAGVTQSPTHLIKTRGQQVTLRCSPISGHKSVSWYQQVLGQGPQFIFQYYEKEERGRGNFPDRFSARQFPNYSSELNVNALLLGDSALYLCASSWAPIAATNDEQFFGPGTRLTVL.